This TCR beta chain was profiled in a study of shared clonotypes between healthy human individuals. In the study overall: Per-donor plates numbered three CD4 naive, three CD4 memory, two CD8 naive and one CD8 memory.

Study conclusions and caveats: Blood was the only sampled material, and tissue repertoires likely differ. All-four-donor shared clonotypes had higher generation probabilities than non-shared clonotypes did.

At deep level, the assay was performed. Here immunoSEQ multiplex PCR was the method, and the copy in TCRdb shows in-frame clones only, minus some. The data hold over a million clones, with more than 75% observed a single time. A note on this clone: Its antigen is unidentified.

The CDR3 covers 15 residues. The V end was cut by 6 bases, the J end by 0 bases, with 13 bases between. Germline V gene data show CDR1 as MNHEY and CDR2 as SVGAGI. Sequencing was performed on memory CD4+ T cells from PBMCs. The subset is: CD45RA-negative fraction. The V call is TRBV6-5, the J call TRBJ2-3; tentative D call: TRBD2 (6 bases). The clonotype originates from a man aged 18 to 35 in good health. Some clones in this sample may be carry-over from other donors' samples. CDR3 in DNA: TGTGCCAGCAGCCGTAGCGGCCCTAGCACAGATACGCAGTATTTT. Residues: CASSRSGPSTDTQYF.